This T cell receptor (beta chain) was documented in a study of CD8+ T cells in alopecia areata. Once RNA had been extracted, it was reverse transcribed into cDNA to act as the sequencing template. Sequenced by immunoSEQ multiplex PCR; TCRdb stores in-frame clones only, minus some. The table includes 110,000 to 150,000 clones, 58% detected once. Findings and limits, study-wide: Against the mouse data, patients shared TCRs less clearly, possibly for HLA reasons.

This clone is a singleton in its sample. The target antigen is unknown. The CDR3 extends over 12 amino acids. Looked up from germline, CDR1 is SNHLY and CDR2 is FYNNEI. J gave up 5 bases and V 7 bases, and 3 bases lay outside the gene matches. Specimens obtained from alopecia areata patients comprised lesional scalp punch biopsies and peripheral blood. T lymphocytes (CD4+ and CD8+) were sorted from PBMCs. The sequences come from CD4+ T cells sorted from blood, collected at week 0. The chain couples TRBV2 to TRBJ1-1; 8 nucleotides align to TRBD1. The clonotype was recovered from a human donor with alopecia areata. CDR3 loop: CASTGDRTEAFF. CDR3 coding DNA: TGTGCCAGCACCGGGGACAGGACTGAAGCTTTCTTT.